This T cell receptor beta chain was observed in a study of PD-L1 blockade in urothelial cancer. Study context: Bladder-origin urothelial cancer in males covered most of the roughly 29 patients. Study results and limitations: Lower pretreatment blood TCR clonality, under the median, predicted better survival, researchers reported.

The germline V gene has CDR1 LNHDA and CDR2 SQIVND (reference sequence). The CDR3 length is 13 residues. With 6 bases removed from V and 1 base from J, the gap between germline ends came to 9 bases. Concerning this clone: Antigen specificity is unknown.

Each PCR contained spiked-in synthetic TCR analog templates. Using immunoSEQ multiplex PCR, the repertoire was profiled, and TCRdb retains in-frame clones only, with some absent. The sample has just over 50,000 clones, approximately 83% seen once. Patients each gave 1 to 8 samples, pretreatment and on-treatment. The TCR comes from a man aged 60 to 69 with urothelial cancer. This sample comprised PBMCs, obtained around atezolizumab (anti-PD-L1) treatment. The V and J genes are TRBV19 and TRBJ2-5; maybe TRBD1 (6 bases). In DNA form, the CDR3 reads TGTGCCAGTAGCAACAGGGCCCAAGAGACCCAGTACTTC. This gives the protein CASSNRAQETQYF.